The clone carrying this T cell receptor beta chain was recorded many times. Antigen unknown. The V gene's germline CDR1 is SEHNR and CDR2 FQNEAQ (reference sequence). Losses at the gene ends were 5 bases for V and 8 bases for J; bases not matched to a gene: 11. This CDR3 has 15 amino acids. TCRdb redid the calling of the RACE reads with MiXCR, one entry per CDR3 protein. Of about 34,000 distinct CDR3 sequences listed, around 10% are singletons. These data come from a study of human T cells and chemical hapten exposure. Study-wide points: Expanded TCR counts at PT1 went up together with patch test score, a positive correlation.

The time point here: pre-sensitization, week 0. Regarding treatment: therapeutic diphenylcyclopropenone sensitization with weekly scalp DPC. The total RNA was obtained from whole blood that was not fractionated. The source material was whole blood, sampled in connection with sensitization to the hapten diphenylcyclopropenone (DPC). J is TRBJ1-4 and V is TRBV7-9; 7 positions match TRBD1. The clonotype was recovered from a man aged 45-65 years with alopecia areata. Some clones in this sample may be carry-over from other donors' samples. CDR3 amino acids: CASSLTQGIEEKLFF. CDR3 DNA sequence: TGTGCCAGCAGCCTGACACAGGGGATCGAGGAAAAACTGTTTTTT. Full variable domain (remainder filled in from reference TRBV7-9 and TRBJ1-4): DTGVSQNPRHKITKRGQNVTFRCDPISEHNRLYWYRQTLGQGPEFLTYFQNEAQLEKSRLLSDRFSAERPKGSFSTLEIQRTEQGDSAMYLCASSLTQGIEEKLFFGSGTQLSVL.